This TCR beta chain is from a study of cytomegalovirus exposure and HLA in healthy donors. PCR was performed using 60 Vbeta and 13 Jbeta primers. The repertoire was sequenced with immunoSEQ multiplex PCR; TCRdb's copy has only in-frame clones and lacks some. The sample has approximately 290,000 clones, 80% seen once. The CDR3 length is 14 residues. Germline CDR1 is SQVTM and CDR2 is ANQGSEA. After removal of 6 bases from V and 3 bases from J, the junction contained 3 bases not matched to a gene. This clonotype was obtained from a girl aged 2 to 10 in good health and CMV-seronegative. The genes are TRBV29-1 and TRBJ2-3, with TRBD2 matching 13 bases. What was sequenced was PBMCs. The DNA for the CDR3 is TGCAGCGTGATGACTAGCGGGAGGACAGATACGCAGTATTTT. This sequence encodes CSVMTSGRTDTQYF.